The source of this T cell receptor (beta chain) is a study of blood T cell repertoires in COVID-19. Germline-derived CDR1 and CDR2 are SGDLS and YYNGEE. Trimming shortened V by 3 bases and J by 4 bases, and 16 bases separated the two germline ends. The CDR3 runs to 16 residues. Only in-frame clones appear in the TCRdb table, and some are missing; sequencing was by immunoSEQ multiplex PCR. The sample has approximately 350,000 clones, more than 70% seen once. The rearrangement joins TRBV9 to TRBJ2-2, with D possibly matching TRBD2 (6 bases). Sequencing was performed on peripheral blood. This TCR derives from a man in his forties or fifties with acute or convalescent COVID-19. The CDR3 nucleotides are TGTGCCAGCAGCGATCGTCGGAGGGCCGCCACCGGGGAGCTGTTTTTT. Protein product: CASSDRRRAATGELFF.